Listed below are T cell receptor beta chains from one sample, sequenced in a study of cytomegalovirus exposure and HLA in healthy donors. The assay was immunoSEQ multiplex PCR, and TCRdb's table has in-frame clones only and misses some. Of some 68,000 clones in the sample, 95% to 97% were seen once. The sequenced material came from PBMCs. Source of these receptors: a man aged 18-30 years in good health and CMV-seronegative. The CDR3 runs from the conserved cysteine through the conserved F or W. D genes are given only for firm matches. Not every row has a clone size; where given, it reads once, few, many or a size class.

>11|TRBJ1-1|-|TRBV30|-
CAWSSYTEAFF
TGTGCCTGGAGTTCGTACACTGAAGCTTTCTTT
>11|TRBJ1-2|-|TRBV20-1|-
CSAASNYGYTF
TGCAGTGCTGCCAGTAACTATGGCTACACCTTC
>15|TRBJ1-2|TRBD1|TRBV18|-
CASSEGQVKENGYTF
TGTGCCAGCTCAGAGGGACAGGTCAAAGAGAATGGCTACACCTTC
>14|TRBJ1-2|TRBD1|TRBV7-8|-
CASSFSTGGDGYTF
TGTGCCAGCAGCTTTAGTACAGGGGGCGATGGCTACACCTTC
>12|TRBJ1-1|-|TRBV19|-
CASSPRVTEAFF
TGTGCCAGTAGTCCCAGGGTAACTGAAGCTTTCTTT
>14|TRBJ1-5|TRBD1|TRBV7-8|-
CASAEQGGDQPQHF
TGTGCCAGCGCTGAACAGGGGGGGGATCAGCCCCAGCATTTT
>13|TRBJ1-2|TRBD1|TRBV5-1|-
CASSLQGTYGYTF
TGCGCCAGCAGCTTACAGGGGACCTATGGCTACACCTTC
>15|TRBJ1-4|TRBD1|TRBV18|-
CASSPPGQANEKLFF
TGTGCCAGCTCACCACCGGGACAGGCAAATGAAAAACTGTTTTTT
>15|TRBJ1-1|TRBD1|TRBV6-5|few
CASRRMTGGYTEAFF
TGTGCCAGCAGGAGAATGACAGGGGGCTACACTGAAGCTTTCTTT
>15|TRBJ1-1|-|TRBV14|few
CASSLTGEGNTEAFF
TGTGCCAGCAGCCTGACCGGAGAGGGGAACACTGAAGCTTTCTTT
>16|TRBJ2-2|TRBD2|TRBV19|-
CASSSGTSGRFGELFF
TGTGCCAGTAGTTCGGGGACTAGCGGGAGGTTCGGGGAGCTGTTTTTT
>12|TRBJ1-2|-|TRBV6-6|-
CASSLTGIGYTF
TGTGCCAGCAGTTTAACAGGGATTGGCTACACCTTC
>14|TRBJ1-2|-|TRBV29-1|-
CSVAFVRANYGYTF
TGCAGCGTTGCTTTCGTCAGGGCAAACTATGGCTACACCTTC
>13|TRBJ1-1|-|TRBV6-1|once
CATRAGMNTEAFF
TGTGCCACCAGGGCAGGGATGAACACTGAAGCTTTCTTT
>15|TRBJ1-5|TRBD1|TRBV7-2|-
CASSLYRGAYQPQHF
TGTGCCAGCAGCTTATACAGGGGCGCTTATCAGCCCCAGCATTTT
>12|TRBJ1-5|-|TRBV5-4|-
CASSLGDQPQHF
TGTGCCAGCAGCTTGGGAGATCAGCCCCAGCATTTT
>16|TRBJ2-5|-|TRBV11-3|-
CASSLNVGGDRETQYF
TGTGCCAGCAGCTTAAATGTCGGGGGAGACAGAGAGACCCAGTACTTC
>13|TRBJ1-5|-|TRBV4-1|-
CASSQDHSQPQHF
TGCGCCAGCAGCCAAGATCACAGCCAGCCCCAGCATTTT
>13|TRBJ2-1|-|TRBV9|-
CASSAGHYNEQFF
TGTGCCAGCAGCGCCGGACATTACAATGAGCAGTTCTTC
>14|TRBJ2-7|TRBD1|TRBV6-6|-
CASRNRDRVGEQYF
TGTGCCAGCAGAAACCGGGACAGGGTAGGCGAGCAGTACTTC
>14|TRBJ1-1|-|TRBV7-2|-
CASSFRQLNTEAFF
TGTGCCAGCAGCTTCCGACAACTGAACACTGAAGCTTTCTTT
>13|TRBJ2-7|-|TRBV5-6|-
CASSLGADDEQYF
TGTGCCAGCAGCTTAGGGGCTGACGACGAGCAGTACTTC
>14|TRBJ1-1|-|TRBV5-4|once
CASSLSWGDTEAFF
TGTGCCAGCAGCTTGTCCTGGGGGGACACTGAAGCTTTCTTT
>13|TRBJ1-3|-|TRBV29-1|-
CSVKRGSGNTIYF
TGCAGCGTCAAGCGGGGCTCTGGAAACACCATATATTTT
>14|TRBJ2-7|-|TRBV19|-
CASSSPDSVYEQYF
TGTGCCAGTAGTTCCCCTGACAGTGTCTACGAGCAGTACTTC
>13|TRBJ1-1|-|TRBV5-5|-
CASSPPAGEQAFF
TGTGCCAGCAGTCCTCCCGCGGGGGAGCAAGCTTTCTTT
>13|TRBJ2-7|TRBD1|TRBV4-1|-
CASSQGQGDEQYF
TGCGCCAGCAGCCAGGGACAGGGTGACGAGCAGTACTTC
>13|TRBJ2-3|TRBD1|TRBV6-5|-
CASRGTGTDTQYF
TGTGCCAGCAGGGGGACAGGGACAGATACGCAGTATTTT